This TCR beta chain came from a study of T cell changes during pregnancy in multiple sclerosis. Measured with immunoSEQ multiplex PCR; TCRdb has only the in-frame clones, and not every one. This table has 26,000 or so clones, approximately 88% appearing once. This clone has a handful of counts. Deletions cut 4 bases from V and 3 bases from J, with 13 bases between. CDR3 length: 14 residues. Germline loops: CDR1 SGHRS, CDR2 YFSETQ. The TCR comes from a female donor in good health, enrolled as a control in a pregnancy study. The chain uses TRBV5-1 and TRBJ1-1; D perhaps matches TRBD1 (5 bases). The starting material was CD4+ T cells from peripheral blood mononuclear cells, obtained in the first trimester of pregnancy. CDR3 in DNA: TGCGCCAGCAGCCCAGGGTCTGGGGACACTGAAGCTTTCTTT. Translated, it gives CASSPGSGDTEAFF.